This T cell receptor (beta chain) was sequenced in a study of OX40 agonist ivuxolimab in advanced cancers. The germline V gene has CDR1 SEHNR and CDR2 FQNEAQ (reference sequence). Trimming removed 1 base from V and 1 base from J, with 4 bases in between. This CDR3 is 14 amino acids long. The count of this clone is one. Other DNA sequences in the same sample also yield this CDR3. The method was immunoSEQ multiplex PCR; TCRdb's version includes in-frame clones alone and lacks a portion of them. The sample includes 77,000 or so clones, roughly 93% of them seen just once. Source: CD4+ or CD8+ T cells sorted from blood, taken in a trial of the OX40 agonist ivuxolimab. The sequence was collected from an adult with an advanced solid tumor such as melanoma, head and neck, liver or kidney cancer. The V and J genes are TRBV7-9 and TRBJ2-2, with unresolved D. CDR3 amino acids: CASSLGQNTGELFF. CDR3 in DNA: TGTGCCAGCAGCTTAGGACAGAACACCGGGGAGCTGTTTTTT.